This passage covers 25 T cell receptor beta chains from one sample sequenced in a study of T cell repertoires in cytomegalovirus infection. TCRdb reanalysed the reads using MiXCR and keeps one entry per CDR3 protein. This sample has fewer than 200,000 distinct CDR3 sequences, with approximately 19% found just once. The sequenced sample consisted of PBMCs. The source is a human donor in good health (CMV status not recorded). Some clones in this sample may be carry-over from other donors' samples.

This clonotype was counted between two and nine times. The genes are TRBV6-5 and TRBJ2-1, with 9 bases aligning to TRBD2. Trimming removed 5 bases from V and 4 bases from J; junction bases left unmatched: 6. CDR3 length: 15 residues. Germline V gene sequence: CDR1 MNHEY, CDR2 SVGAGI. CDR3 loop: CASSLAGKSYNEQFF. The CDR3 coding sequence is TGTGCCAGCAGTCTAGCGGGAAAGTCTTACAATGAGCAGTTCTTC.

The chain has TRBV12-3 or TRBV12-4 and TRBJ2-1; TRBD2 matches 9 bases. Trimming removed 5 bases from V and 5 bases from J; junction bases left unmatched: 4. The CDR3 contains 14 residues. In nucleotides, the CDR3 is TGTGCCAGCAGTCTCAGCGGGAGGAACAATGAGCAGTTCTTC. Its translation: CASSLSGRNNEQFF.

This chain links TRBV5-5 with TRBJ2-3; the D is unclear. The CDR3 contains 14 residues. Trimming cost V 1 base and J 5 bases, with 11 bases left between them. The V gene's germline CDR1 is SGHKS and CDR2 YYEKEE (reference sequence). The CDR3 DNA follows: TGTGCCAGCAGCTTGTCCCAGGCTGTAGATACGCAGTATTTT. This codes for CASSLSQAVDTQYF.

This clonotype has a count of ten or more. The V gene is TRBV7-8, the J gene TRBJ1-6; D may be TRBD1 (6 bases). V was clipped by 4 bases and J by 6 bases, with 13 bases between them. The CDR3 has 15 amino acids. The germline V gene has CDR1 SGHVS and CDR2 FQNEAQ. In DNA form, the CDR3 reads TGTGCCAGCAGCTCAGAGGGACAAATTAATTCACCCCTCCACTTT. Protein sequence: CASSSEGQINSPLHF. The full variable domain, completed using reference TRBV7-8 and TRBJ1-6, is GAGVSQSPRYKVAKRGQDVALRCDPISGHVSLFWYQQALGQGPEFLTYFQNEAQLDKSGLPSDRFFAERPEGSVSTLKIQRTQQEDSAVYLCASSSEGQINSPLHFGNGTRLTVT.

V and J are TRBV7-2 and TRBJ1-1, with D possibly matching TRBD1 (6 bases). The CDR3 loop spans 15 amino acids. Germline assignment: CDR1 SGHTA and CDR2 FQGNSA. With 2 bases removed from V and 4 bases from J, the gap between germline ends came to 14 bases. The CDR3 nucleotides read TGTGCCAGCAGCTTAAATAGGGGGTCGGTCACTGAAGCTTTCTTT. Translating gives CASSLNRGSVTEAFF.

This clonotype showed up just a few times. J is TRBJ2-1 and V is TRBV7-3; 10 bases map to TRBD2. This CDR3 contains 16 residues. V shed 5 bases, J shed 9 bases, and the junction held 13 bases outside the gene matches. The germline gives CDR1 SGHTA, CDR2 FQGTGA. CDR3 sequence (DNA): TGTGCCAGCAGCCCGGCGGGGGGTAGCGGGAGGACTGAGCAGTTCTTC. It codes for CASSPAGGSGRTEQFF. Full variable domain (outside the CDR3, taken from reference TRBV7-3 and TRBJ2-1): GAGVSQTPSNKVTEKGKYVELRCDPISGHTALYWYRQSLGQGPEFLIYFQGTGAADDSGLPNDRFFAVRPEGSVSTLKIQRTERGDSAVYLCASSPAGGSGRTEQFFGPGTRLTVL.

This clonotype was detected once. The rearrangement links TRBV20-1 to TRBJ2-7; D is ambiguous. CDR3 length: 14 residues. V was shortened by 3 bases and J by 0 bases, with 12 bases between the two germline ends. From germline, CDR1 is DFQATT and CDR2 SNEGSKA (reference sequence). The DNA for the CDR3 is TGCAGTGCTAGTTCGGCGCCCAGCTCCTACGAGCAGTACTTC. Encoded protein: CSASSAPSSYEQYF.

This clonotype has a handful of counts. The chain links TRBV9 to TRBJ2-1, with TRBD1 as a possible D gene (6 bases). Trimming pared 4 bases from V and 3 bases from J, leaving 14 bases between. Germline values: CDR1 SGDLS, CDR2 YYNGEE. This CDR3 comprises 15 residues. In nucleotides, the CDR3 is TGTGCCAGCAGCACAATGGGACAAAGCTACAATGAGCAGTTCTTC. It specifies CASSTMGQSYNEQFF.

This clonotype has more than one count but fewer than ten. The chain employs TRBV11-2 and TRBJ2-1; D is possibly TRBD1 or TRBD2 (6 bases each). This CDR3 is built from 12 residues. The germline CDR1 and CDR2 sequences are SGHAT and FQNNGV. V dropped 3 bases and J dropped 8 bases, with 8 bases sitting between them. This CDR3 is CASSFGGYEQFF. CDR3 nucleotide sequence: TGTGCCAGCAGCTTCGGGGGCTATGAGCAGTTCTTC.

In its sample, this clonotype was seen a few times. The chain has TRBV20-1 and TRBJ2-5; no reliable D call. The length of the CDR3 is 11 residues. Germline V gene data show CDR1 as DFQATT and CDR2 as SNEGSKA (reference sequence). Trimming shortened V by 3 bases and J by 7 bases, and 9 bases separated the two germline ends. This CDR3 is CSASWRRTQYF. The CDR3 DNA sequence: TGCAGTGCTAGTTGGCGGAGGACCCAGTACTTC.

This clonotype was observed at least ten times. The chain links TRBV6-1 to TRBJ1-5; D might be TRBD1 (6 bases). The CDR3 loop spans 14 amino acids. Trimming shortened V by 8 bases and J by 3 bases, and 14 bases separated the two germline ends. Germline V gives CDR1 MNHNS, CDR2 SASEGT. CDR3 residues: CASAPGHLNQPQHF. The CDR3 DNA sequence: TGTGCCAGCGCCCCGGGACACCTCAATCAGCCCCAGCATTTT.

In this sample, this clonotype turned up once. The genes are TRBV7-2 and TRBJ1-6, with D unclear. Germline CDR1 reads SGHTA; CDR2 reads FQGNSA. The CDR3 has 15 residues. The V end was cut by 5 bases, the J end by 5 bases, with 13 bases between. CDR3 DNA: TGTGCCAGCAGCCTTCAGTCACGAAATAATTCACCCCTCCACTTT. Encoded protein: CASSLQSRNNSPLHF.

This clonotype was observed a handful of times. This rearrangement joins TRBV7-9 to TRBJ2-7; no clear D gene. The V gene's germline CDR1 is SEHNR and CDR2 FQNEAQ (reference sequence). V was cut by 1 base and J by 9 bases, with 16 bases left in between. CDR3 length: 14 amino acids. The CDR3 sequence is CASSLGHRHLGQYF. The CDR3 DNA is TGTGCCAGCAGCTTAGGACATCGTCACCTCGGGCAGTACTTC.

This clonotype occurred a few times. V gene TRBV5-1 combines with J gene TRBJ2-3; tentative D call: TRBD2 (6 bases). The CDR3 runs 15 residues. CDR1 SGHRS and CDR2 YFSETQ come from the germline V gene. Trimming stripped 4 bases from V and 2 bases from J, with 14 bases between. The CDR3 loop reads CASSRLAELTDTQYF. For the CDR3, the DNA is TGCGCCAGCAGCAGGTTAGCGGAGCTCACAGATACGCAGTATTTT.

This clonotype has a handful of counts. This chain uses TRBV6-2 or TRBV6-3 with TRBJ2-3; D is possibly TRBD1 or TRBD2 (5 bases each). CDR3 length: 13 residues. Germline V gene sequence: CDR1 MNHEY, CDR2 SVGEGT. V lost 0 bases to trimming and J lost 9 bases, with 10 bases between them. The CDR3 DNA sequence: TGTGCCAGCAGTTACTCGGGGACGAGGACGCAGTATTTT. Translated: CASSYSGTRTQYF.

This clonotype was picked up a small number of times. The V call is TRBV28, the J call TRBJ2-7; D is perhaps TRBD1 or TRBD2 (9 bases each). Germline CDR1 is MDHEN and CDR2 is SYDVKM. CDR3 size: 15 residues. With 4 bases removed from V and 6 bases from J, the gap between germline ends came to 19 bases. The CDR3 region is CASSSSGTGSIEQYF. CDR3 nucleotide sequence: TGTGCCAGCAGTTCTAGCGGGACAGGGTCGATCGAGCAGTACTTC.

This chain joins TRBV7-9 and TRBJ1-1, with 10 bases matching TRBD1. CDR1 and CDR2 from the germline V gene are SEHNR and FQNEAQ (reference sequence). CDR3 size: 13 residues. Trimming cost V 5 bases and J 10 bases; bases outside gene matches: 7. CDR3 in amino acids: CASSPGQGEGAFF. The DNA of the CDR3 is TGTGCCAGCAGCCCCGGACAGGGGGAAGGAGCTTTCTTT.

In regard to this clonotype: A read error is possible here, since a much larger clone lies one base away. V is TRBV12-3 or TRBV12-4 and J is TRBJ2-3, with 10 positions matching TRBD2. The CDR3 consists of 16 residues. V shed 8 bases, J shed 3 bases, and the junction held 11 bases outside the gene matches. CDR3 residues: CASGHPAGGLTDTQYF. In nucleotides, the CDR3 is TGTGCCAGCGGTCACCCAGCGGGGGGGCTGACAGATACGCAGTATTTT.

A few counts support this clonotype. The rearrangement links TRBV5-1 to TRBJ2-7; 12 bases align to TRBD2. The ends lost 1 base at V and 5 bases at J; junction bases unmatched: 10. This CDR3 comprises 17 residues. The germline gives CDR1 SGHRS, CDR2 YFSETQ. DNA for the CDR3: TGCGCCAGCAGCTTGTTGACTAGCGGGAGCGGGCTCGACGAGCAGTACTTC. This codes for CASSLLTSGSGLDEQYF. Together with reference TRBV5-1 and TRBJ2-7, the CDR3 gives the full variable domain: KAGVTQTPRYLIKTRGQQVTLSCSPISGHRSVSWYQQTPGQGLQFLFEYFSETQRNKGNFPGRFSGRQFSNSRSEMNVSTLELGDSALYLCASSLLTSGSGLDEQYFGPGTRLTVT.

This clonotype was counted at least ten times. This rearrangement joins TRBV6-1 to TRBJ2-1; possibly TRBD1 or TRBD2 for D (6 bases each). Germline loops: CDR1 MNHNS, CDR2 SASEGT. V lost 6 bases and J 4 bases, leaving 19 bases between the germline ends. The CDR3 extends over 16 amino acids. DNA for the CDR3: TGTGCCAGCAGGGAGAGGGGGACTGGGAGTTACAATGAGCAGTTCTTC. It translates to CASRERGTGSYNEQFF.

In this sample, this clonotype turned up a few times. The chain uses TRBV12-3 or TRBV12-4 and TRBJ2-1, with 7 positions matching TRBD2. This CDR3 contains 16 residues. Losses at the gene ends were 7 bases for V and 1 base for J; bases not matched to a gene: 10. CDR3 region: CASTYIWGGSYNEQFF. CDR3 bases: TGTGCCAGCACCTACATTTGGGGGGGATCCTACAATGAGCAGTTCTTC.

V and J are TRBV2 and TRBJ2-2; TRBD1 matches 11 bases. The CDR3 is 15 amino acids. With 4 bases clipped from V and 4 bases from J, the junction kept 2 bases outside the gene matches. Germline-derived CDR1 and CDR2 are SNHLY and FYNNEI. The CDR3 bases are TGTGCCAGCAGTGCGGGACAGGGGGTCACCGGGGAGCTGTTTTTT. Encoded protein: CASSAGQGVTGELFF.

This clonotype turned up a few times. This chain links TRBV6-1 with TRBJ1-2; D remains ambiguous. Germline V gene lookup returns CDR1 MNHNS and CDR2 SASEGT. This CDR3 is 13 amino acids long. V dropped 5 bases and J dropped 2 bases, with 9 bases sitting between them. CDR3 DNA sequence: TGTGCCAGCAGTCCATTGAGGAACTATGGCTACACCTTC. Translation gives CASSPLRNYGYTF.

The chain couples TRBV6-2 or TRBV6-3 to TRBJ2-1; either TRBD1 or TRBD2 may fit D (5 bases each). The CDR3 runs 14 residues. The V end was cut by 7 bases, the J end by 4 bases, with 14 bases between. Germline V CDR1 and CDR2: MNHEY, SVGEGT. CDR3 nucleotides: TGTGCCAGCATCGGGCACGGGGCTTACAATGAGCAGTTCTTC. Amino acids: CASIGHGAYNEQFF.

The V call is TRBV4-1, the J call TRBJ2-4; possible D gene TRBD1, 5 bases. Trimming removed 5 bases at V and 0 bases at J, with 14 bases between. Germline-derived CDR1 and CDR2 are MGHRA and YSYEKL. This CDR3 region has 16 residues. The CDR3 protein is CASSDDSILAKNIQYF. In nucleotides, the CDR3 is TGCGCCAGCAGCGACGACAGTATTCTAGCCAAAAACATTCAGTACTTC.